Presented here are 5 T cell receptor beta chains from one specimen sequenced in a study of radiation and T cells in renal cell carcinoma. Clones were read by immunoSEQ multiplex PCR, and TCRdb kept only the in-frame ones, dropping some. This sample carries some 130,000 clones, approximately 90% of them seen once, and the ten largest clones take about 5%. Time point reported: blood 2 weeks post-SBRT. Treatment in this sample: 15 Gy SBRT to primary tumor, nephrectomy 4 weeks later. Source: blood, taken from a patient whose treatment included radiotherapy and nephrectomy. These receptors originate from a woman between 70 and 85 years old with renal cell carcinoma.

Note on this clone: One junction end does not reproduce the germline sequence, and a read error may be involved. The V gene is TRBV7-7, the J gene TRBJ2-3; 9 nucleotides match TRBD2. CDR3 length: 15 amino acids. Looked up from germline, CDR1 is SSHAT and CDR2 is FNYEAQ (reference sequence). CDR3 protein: CASSSSGTSTDTQYF. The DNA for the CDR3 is TGTGCTAGCAGCTCTAGCGGGACTAGCACAGATACGCAGTATTTT.

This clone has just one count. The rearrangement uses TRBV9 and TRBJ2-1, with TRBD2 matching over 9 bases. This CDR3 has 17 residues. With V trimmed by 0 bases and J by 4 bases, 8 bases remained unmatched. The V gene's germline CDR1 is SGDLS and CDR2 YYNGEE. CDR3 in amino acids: CASSVAPSGNIYNEQFF. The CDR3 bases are TGTGCCAGCAGCGTAGCCCCTAGCGGGAATATATACAATGAGCAGTTCTTC.

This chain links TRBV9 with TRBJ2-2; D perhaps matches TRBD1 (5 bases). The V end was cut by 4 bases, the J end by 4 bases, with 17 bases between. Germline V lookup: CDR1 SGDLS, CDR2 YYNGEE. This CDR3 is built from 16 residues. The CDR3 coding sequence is TGTGCCAGCAGCCAAAAGAGACAGTTTACCACCGGGGAGCTGTTTTTT. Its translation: CASSQKRQFTTGELFF. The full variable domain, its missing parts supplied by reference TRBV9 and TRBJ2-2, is DSGVTQTPKHLITATGQRVTLRCSPRSGDLSVYWYQQSLDQGLQFLIQYYNGEERAKGNILERFSAQQFPDLHSELNLSSLELGDSALYFCASSQKRQFTTGELFFGEGSRLTVL.

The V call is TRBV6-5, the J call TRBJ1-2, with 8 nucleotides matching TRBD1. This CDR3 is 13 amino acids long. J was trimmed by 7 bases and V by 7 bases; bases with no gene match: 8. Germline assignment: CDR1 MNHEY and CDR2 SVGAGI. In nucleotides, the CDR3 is TGTGCCAGCACCGTGACAGGGGAGGGTGGCTACACCTTC. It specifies CASTVTGEGGYTF.

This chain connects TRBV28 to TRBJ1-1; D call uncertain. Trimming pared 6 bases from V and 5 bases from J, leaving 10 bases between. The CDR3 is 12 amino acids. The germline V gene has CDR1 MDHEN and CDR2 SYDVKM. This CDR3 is CASSGLVTEAFF. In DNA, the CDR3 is TGTGCCAGCAGCGGATTGGTTACTGAAGCTTTCTTT.